Shown below are 21 T cell receptor beta chains from a single sample sequenced in a study of CD8 T cells in Susac syndrome. Reverse transcription used about 0.5 to 1 ug RNA and random hexamers. MiXCR, run by TCRdb on the immunoSEQ multiplex PCR reads, gives a single entry per CDR3 protein. Among roughly 150,000 distinct CDR3 sequences listed, about 92% were seen once. The material sequenced was CD4+ T cells from PBMCs. The receptors derive from a human donor in good health.

This chain uses TRBV7-2 with TRBJ2-7; 7 bases are a match to TRBD2. V was pared by 4 bases and J by 0 bases, with 9 bases of the junction left unmatched. The CDR3 sequence is 16 residues long. Germline V gives CDR1 SGHTA, CDR2 FQGNSA. CDR3 sequence: CASSSQGGLNSYEQYF. The CDR3 coding sequence is TGTGCCAGCAGCTCCCAGGGAGGGTTGAACTCCTACGAGCAGTACTTC.

V usage is TRBV28 and J usage is TRBJ2-1, with TRBD1 matching 9 bases. This CDR3 has 15 amino acids. The germline V gene encodes CDR1 MDHEN and CDR2 SYDVKM. V lost 7 bases and J lost 1; bases outside the gene matches: 5. DNA of the CDR3: TGTGCCAGCACCCTCGGACAGGGGTCCTACAATGAGCAGTTCTTC. It translates to CASTLGQGSYNEQFF.

In this sample, this clonotype turned up a few times. This chain links TRBV5-1 with TRBJ2-7; possibly TRBD1 for D (6 bases). The CDR3 is made up of 13 amino acids. CDR1 SGHRS and CDR2 YFSETQ come from the germline V gene. Between the trimmed V and J ends, which lost 4 bases and 0 bases, there was a span of 8 bases. The chain's CDR3 is CASSRDNSYEQYF. As DNA, the CDR3 is TGCGCCAGCAGCCGGGACAACTCCTACGAGCAGTACTTC. The full variable domain, with the rest looked up from reference TRBV5-1 and TRBJ2-7, is KAGVTQTPRYLIKTRGQQVTLSCSPISGHRSVSWYQQTPGQGLQFLFEYFSETQRNKGNFPGRFSGRQFSNSRSEMNVSTLELGDSALYLCASSRDNSYEQYFGPGTRLTVT.

The V and J genes are TRBV28 and TRBJ2-7; D assignment may be TRBD1 or TRBD2 (5 bases each). This CDR3 has 16 amino acids. CDR1 is MDHEN, CDR2 SYDVKM, per germline. Deletions cut 4 bases from V and 1 base from J, with 17 bases between. The CDR3 region has the DNA TGTGCCAGCAGTTCCCATGGGGGAAGGGGTTCCTACGAGCAGTACTTC. Its translation: CASSSHGGRGSYEQYF.

This clonotype was seen only a few times. The rearrangement links TRBV5-4 to TRBJ2-7; 8 bases line up with TRBD1. The V segment lost 3 bases and the J segment 5 bases; nucleotides outside the gene matches: 7. The germline CDR1 and CDR2 sequences are SGHNT and YYREEE (reference sequence). The CDR3 consists of 14 residues. This CDR3 is CASSSRTGINEQYF. In nucleotides, the CDR3 is TGTGCCAGCAGCTCCCGGACAGGGATAAACGAGCAGTACTTC.

The rearrangement links TRBV12-3 or TRBV12-4 to TRBJ1-4; 7 bases fit TRBD1. The CDR3 covers 15 residues. With 7 bases clipped from V and 2 bases from J, the junction kept 7 bases outside the gene matches. The CDR3 nucleotides are TGTGCCAGCACAAGAGGGGGCGGCACTAATGAAAAACTGTTTTTT. Protein: CASTRGGGTNEKLFF.

Note on this clonotype: At one end, the junction sequence differs from germline, possibly due to a read error. This sequence joins TRBV7-7 and TRBJ2-7, with 9 nucleotides matching TRBD1. Looked up from germline, CDR1 is SSHAT and CDR2 is FNYEAQ (reference sequence). The CDR3 loop spans 14 amino acids. Here the CDR3 reads CASSLGTGNYEQYF. DNA for the CDR3: TGTGCTAGCAGCCTCGGGACAGGGAACTACGAGCAGTACTTC.

The chain employs TRBV24-1 and TRBJ2-6; D unresolved. Trimming cost V 4 bases and J 0 bases, with 9 bases left between them. CDR1 KGHDR and CDR2 SFDVKD come from the germline V gene. This CDR3 is 16 amino acids long. The CDR3 region has the DNA TGTGCCACCAGTGAAGAAGGAATCTCTGGGGCCAACGTCCTGACTTTC. Translated, it gives CATSEEGISGANVLTF.

The chain uses TRBV28 and TRBJ2-7; weak D call: TRBD2 (5 bases). CDR3 length: 14 amino acids. The germline V gene encodes CDR1 MDHEN and CDR2 SYDVKM. V lost 8 bases and J 4 bases, leaving 18 bases between the germline ends. In DNA, the CDR3 is TGTGCCAGCTGCTTCACGAGACGGGGATACGAGCAGTACTTC. Its translation: CASCFTRRGYEQYF.

This clonotype was observed a single time. The chain joins TRBV21-1 to TRBJ1-2; the table names TRBD1, a call not compared with the DNA. TRBV21-1 is flagged as a pseudogene. CDR3 length equals 17 residues. DNA of the CDR3: TGTGCCAGCAGCAAAGAAGGAGAGGGGGGCGTAGGGTATGGCTACACCTTC. Protein sequence: CASSKEGEGGVGYGYTF.

The chain joins TRBV19 to TRBJ2-7, with D perhaps being TRBD1 or TRBD2 (5 bases each). The germline V and J ends were trimmed by 2 bases and 5 bases, with 7 bases remaining between them. This CDR3 is 12 amino acids long. Germline V gene data show CDR1 as LNHDA and CDR2 as SQIVND (reference sequence). The CDR3 nucleotides read TGTGCCAGTAGTATATGGGGACACGAGCAGTACTTC. Amino acid sequence: CASSIWGHEQYF. The whole variable domain, remainder taken from reference TRBV19 and TRBJ2-7, is DGGITQSPKYLFRKEGQNVTLSCEQNLNHDAMYWYRQDPGQGLRLIYYSQIVNDFQKGDIAEGYSVSREKKESFPLTVTSAQKNPTAFYLCASSIWGHEQYFGPGTRLTVT.

The chain joins TRBV30 to TRBJ1-1; D is unclear. This CDR3 has 14 amino acids. From germline, CDR1 is GTSNPN and CDR2 SVGIG (reference sequence). V was trimmed by 2 bases and J by 5 bases, leaving 15 bases between them. The CDR3 sequence: CAWSRPGGRTEAFF. Here the CDR3 DNA reads TGTGCCTGGAGTCGACCAGGCGGGAGGACTGAAGCTTTCTTT.

The chain carries TRBV20-1 and TRBJ2-3; 13 bases map to TRBD2. J gave up 3 bases and V 5 bases, and 8 bases lay outside the gene matches. The germline V gene encodes CDR1 DFQATT and CDR2 SNEGSKA (reference sequence). The length of the CDR3 is 16 residues. This CDR3 is CSADRLAGGLTDTQYF. The CDR3 region has the DNA TGCAGTGCTGACCGACTAGCGGGGGGCCTAACAGATACGCAGTATTTT.

This sequence joins TRBV5-1 and TRBJ2-5, with D possibly TRBD1 on 6 matching bases. The CDR3 sequence is 16 residues long. V was shortened by 0 bases and J by 0 bases, with 12 bases between the two germline ends. CDR1 and CDR2 (germline): SGHRS, YFSETQ. This CDR3 reads CASSLGPTGYQETQYF. The CDR3 coding sequence is TGCGCCAGCAGCTTGGGGCCTACAGGGTACCAAGAGACCCAGTACTTC.

The CDR3 spells CASSSQPGQAFF. DNA for the CDR3: TGTGCCAGCAGCTCCCAACCCGGGCAGGCTTTCTTT. The rearrangement uses TRBV5-6 and TRBJ1-1; D uncertain. CDR1 is SGHDT and CDR2 is YYEEEE in the germline V gene. CDR3 length equals 12 residues. Trimming pared 3 bases from V and 11 bases from J, leaving 14 bases between.

The J gene is TRBJ2-5, the V gene TRBV10-3; 9 nucleotides agree with TRBD1. CDR3 length: 15 amino acids. Per germline, CDR1 ENHRY and CDR2 SYGVKD. V lost 11 bases, J lost 1 base, and 11 bases stayed unmatched. Here the CDR3 DNA reads TGTGCCGTTAAGGGGGGACAGGGCGGCCAAGAGACCCAGTACTTC. Its protein product is CAVKGGQGGQETQYF.

This chain uses TRBV5-6 with TRBJ2-1; 8 bases align to TRBD1. J lost 10 bases, V lost 6 bases, and 12 bases had no gene match. The length of the CDR3 is 14 residues. Germline-derived CDR1 and CDR2 are SGHDT and YYEEEE. This CDR3 is CASTFNPGGSEQFF. As DNA, the CDR3 is TGTGCCAGCACCTTTAATCCAGGGGGCAGCGAGCAGTTCTTC.

The rearrangement joins TRBV6-2 or TRBV6-3 to TRBJ2-1, with a tentative D call TRBD2 (7 bases). Germline CDR1 and CDR2: MNHEY and SVGEGT. V was cut by 4 bases and J by 3 bases, with 13 bases left in between. There are 15 residues in the CDR3. The CDR3 nucleotides are TGTGCCAGCAGTTTGGAGGGGGGGGGCTACAATGAGCAGTTCTTC. Amino acids: CASSLEGGGYNEQFF.

The gene calls are TRBV18 and TRBJ2-3; D possibly corresponds to TRBD2 (6 bases). The V and J ends lost 8 bases and 5 bases respectively, with 11 bases between them. Germline assignment: CDR1 KGHSH and CDR2 LQKENI. The CDR3 consists of 12 residues. Here the CDR3 reads CASATSKDTQYF. For the CDR3, the DNA is TGTGCCAGCGCGACTAGTAAAGATACGCAGTATTTT.

This chain connects TRBV7-2 to TRBJ1-5; TRBD1 might be the D (6 bases). Trimming removed 6 bases from V and 6 bases from J, with 15 bases in between. This CDR3 has 14 amino acids. CDR1 and CDR2 (germline): SGHTA, FQGNSA. CDR3 protein: CASRRPGEGQPQHF. CDR3 sequence (DNA): TGTGCCAGCAGGAGACCAGGGGAGGGTCAGCCCCAGCATTTT.

This sequence joins TRBV5-1 and TRBJ1-1; D is unresolved. CDR3 length: 15 amino acids. The germline CDR1 and CDR2 sequences are SGHRS and YFSETQ. Trimming left V 0 bases short and J 5 bases short, with 14 bases between. DNA for the CDR3: TGCGCCAGCAGCTTGGCCGAGGTCCCGCGGACTGAAGCTTTCTTT. Protein: CASSLAEVPRTEAFF.